These 19 T cell receptor beta chains were all obtained from the same sample, sequenced in a study of OX40 agonist ivuxolimab in advanced cancers. Profiling relied on immunoSEQ multiplex PCR, and the TCRdb table lists in-frame clones only, not all of them. The sample holds about 43,000 clones; around 88% are singletons and the top ten take around 25%. This sample comprised CD4+ or CD8+ T cells sorted from blood, obtained in a trial of the OX40 agonist ivuxolimab. The receptor source for this set is an adult with an advanced solid tumor such as melanoma, head and neck, liver or kidney cancer.

This chain connects TRBV4-1 to TRBJ2-7; 10 positions agree with TRBD2. From germline, CDR1 is MGHRA and CDR2 YSYEKL. The V segment lost 2 bases and the J segment 2 bases; nucleotides outside the gene matches: 3. There are 15 residues in the CDR3. As DNA, the CDR3 is TGCGCCAGCAGCCAAAGTACTAGCGGGACCTACGAGCAGTACTTC. It yields the protein CASSQSTSGTYEQYF.

The rearrangement joins TRBV5-5 to TRBJ1-4, with D maybe TRBD1 (5 bases). CDR1 SGHKS and CDR2 YYEKEE come from the germline V gene (reference sequence). The CDR3 runs to 13 residues. V was trimmed by 6 bases and J by 7 bases, leaving 13 bases between them. The DNA of the CDR3 is TGTGCCAGCACCCCCTGGGACGGTGAAAAACTGTTTTTT. Protein sequence: CASTPWDGEKLFF.

The rearrangement uses TRBV30 and TRBJ2-7, with a possible D match to TRBD2 (6 bases). CDR1 and CDR2 (germline): GTSNPN, SVGIG (reference sequence). Trimming removed 0 bases from V and 3 bases from J, with 12 bases in between. This CDR3 contains 14 residues. CDR3 in amino acids: CAWSVPSEGYEQYF. As DNA, the CDR3 is TGTGCCTGGAGTGTACCTAGCGAAGGCTACGAGCAGTACTTC.

This rearrangement joins TRBV5-1 to TRBJ2-1; TRBD2 matches 12 bases. CDR3 length equals 18 residues. Germline CDR1 and CDR2: SGHRS and YFSETQ. V dropped 0 bases and J dropped 2; count of bases not matched to a gene: 6. In DNA, the CDR3 is TGCGCCAGCAGCTTGGCGAGGCTAGCGGGAGGGCCCTACAATGAGCAGTTCTTC. This translates into CASSLARLAGGPYNEQFF.

The chain couples TRBV28 to TRBJ2-7; no firm D call. The ends were cut back, 3 bases at V and 5 bases at J, with 2 bases in the middle. Germline CDR1 MDHEN, CDR2 SYDVKM. The CDR3 spans 10 residues. CDR3 sequence (DNA): TGTGCCAGCAGTTTCCACGAGCAGTACTTC. This translates into CASSFHEQYF. The full variable domain, rest sourced from reference TRBV28 and TRBJ2-7, is DVKVTQSSRYLVKRTGEKVFLECVQDMDHENMFWYRQDPGLGLRLIYFSYDVKMKEKGDIPEGYSVSREKKERFSLILESASTNQTSMYLCASSFHEQYFGPGTRLTVT.

The table lists this clone with a count of one. The chain couples TRBV4-1 to TRBJ2-7, with D tentatively TRBD1 (6 bases). Germline values: CDR1 MGHRA, CDR2 YSYEKL. The CDR3 contains 15 residues. The V end lost 1 base, the J end lost 5 bases, and 15 bases lay between the germline ends. Written as DNA, the CDR3 is TGCGCCAGCAGCCAAGCCCCCCAGGGGACCCACGAGCAGTACTTC. As protein: CASSQAPQGTHEQYF.

The chain combines TRBV10-1 with TRBJ2-2, with D possibly being TRBD2 (6 bases). CDR1 WNHNN and CDR2 SYGVQD come from the germline V gene (reference sequence). The V end was cut by 6 bases, the J end by 0 bases, with 11 bases between. This CDR3 comprises 15 residues. The CDR3 loop reads CASRAGTANTGELFF. The CDR3 bases are TGCGCCAGCAGAGCCGGGACTGCGAACACCGGGGAGCTGTTTTTT.

The count of this clone is one. The gene calls are TRBV6-1 and TRBJ2-1, with 9 bases fitting TRBD1. The V and J ends lost 0 bases and 6 bases, in that order; junction bases with no gene match: 3. The CDR3 contains 15 residues. The germline V gene encodes CDR1 MNHNS and CDR2 SASEGT. CDR3 in DNA: TGTGCCAGCAGTGAAGCCGGGACAGGGTCCAATGAGCAGTTCTTC. It yields the protein CASSEAGTGSNEQFF.

The chain joins TRBV6-5 to TRBJ1-2, with D uncertain. V was trimmed by 0 bases and J by 4 bases, leaving 12 bases between them. The CDR3 contains 15 residues. Germline CDR1 is MNHEY and CDR2 is SVGAGI. The CDR3 DNA is TGTGCCAGCAGTTACTCTGAGGGAGCCCCCTATGGCTACACCTTC. Translating gives CASSYSEGAPYGYTF.

This clone was picked up one time. The chain uses TRBV4-1 and TRBJ2-7; TRBD1 is a possible D gene (5 bases). CDR1 and CDR2 from the germline V gene are MGHRA and YSYEKL. The CDR3 has 14 residues. Trimming removed 1 base at V and 6 bases at J, with 13 bases between. This CDR3 is CASSQGSLDIEQYF. The DNA of the CDR3 is TGCGCCAGCAGCCAAGGAAGTCTGGACATCGAGCAGTACTTC.

V usage is TRBV6-1 and J usage is TRBJ1-1, with D hard to call. Germline CDR1 reads MNHNS; CDR2 reads SASEGT. This CDR3 is 14 amino acids long. V dropped 0 bases and J dropped 3 bases, with 8 bases sitting between them. As DNA, the CDR3 is TGTGCCAGCAGTGAAGCTTTGAGGGACACTGAAGCTTTCTTT. Encoded protein: CASSEALRDTEAFF.

This chain connects TRBV4-1 to TRBJ2-7; tentative D call: TRBD2 (5 bases). Trimming stripped 1 base from V and 3 bases from J, with 10 bases between. Germline V gives CDR1 MGHRA, CDR2 YSYEKL. The CDR3 has 14 residues. The CDR3 DNA is TGCGCCAGCAGCCAAGTCCACCGGGACTACGAGCAGTACTTC. Amino acid sequence: CASSQVHRDYEQYF.

The V call is TRBV5-6, the J call TRBJ2-7; D perhaps matches TRBD1 (6 bases). The V gene's germline CDR1 is SGHDT and CDR2 YYEEEE. V dropped 4 bases and J dropped 4 bases, with 9 bases sitting between them. The length of the CDR3 is 12 residues. CDR3 in DNA: TGTGCCAGCAGCCCTCAGGGGTACGAGCAGTACTTC. It yields the protein CASSPQGYEQYF.

This clone has only one observation. The rearrangement joins TRBV27 to TRBJ1-5; 7 bases map to TRBD1. V gave up 4 bases and J gave up 9 bases; unmatched junction bases: 9. Germline-derived CDR1 and CDR2 are MNHEY and SMNVEV (reference sequence). The CDR3 length is 14 residues. CDR3 amino acids: CASSSGQSRAPQHF. CDR3 nucleotides: TGTGCCAGCAGTTCGGGACAGAGCCGGGCGCCCCAGCATTTT.

This chain links TRBV28 with TRBJ1-3; D is unclear. Trimming pared 3 bases from V and 0 bases from J, leaving 9 bases between. This CDR3 is 15 amino acids long. CDR1 is MDHEN, CDR2 SYDVKM, per germline. The CDR3 region is CASSFTDYSGNTIYF. CDR3 in DNA: TGTGCCAGCAGTTTCACGGATTACTCTGGAAACACCATATATTTT. The full variable domain, its missing parts supplied by reference TRBV28 and TRBJ1-3, is DVKVTQSSRYLVKRTGEKVFLECVQDMDHENMFWYRQDPGLGLRLIYFSYDVKMKEKGDIPEGYSVSREKKERFSLILESASTNQTSMYLCASSFTDYSGNTIYFGEGSWLTVV.

The chain carries TRBV28 and TRBJ2-7; 12 nucleotides align to TRBD2. This CDR3 is 17 amino acids long. Per germline, CDR1 MDHEN and CDR2 SYDVKM. The ends lost 4 bases at V and 4 bases at J; junction bases unmatched: 11. CDR3 sequence: CASSWDRPGTSGYEQYF. CDR3 sequence (DNA): TGTGCCAGCAGTTGGGATAGGCCAGGGACTAGCGGGTACGAGCAGTACTTC.

The chain recombines TRBV7-9 with TRBJ1-2, with D unresolved. The CDR3 runs 14 residues. V was pared by 5 bases and J by 3 bases, with 13 bases between. Germline-derived CDR1 and CDR2 are SEHNR and FQNEAQ (reference sequence). The CDR3 is CASSRGGNHYGYTF. The CDR3, as DNA: TGTGCCAGCAGCCGAGGAGGGAACCACTATGGCTACACCTTC.

CDR3 protein: CASSVGQGATYEQYF. In DNA, the CDR3 is TGTGCCAGCAGCGTGGGACAGGGGGCTACCTACGAGCAGTACTTC. The chain links TRBV9 to TRBJ2-7; 12 nucleotides agree with TRBD1. The CDR3 has 15 amino acids. CDR1 is SGDLS and CDR2 is YYNGEE in the germline V gene. V shed 2 bases and J 2 bases; nucleotides not matched to a gene: 2.

This chain connects TRBV29-1 to TRBJ2-6; either TRBD1 or TRBD2 may fit D (5 bases each). From germline, CDR1 is SQVTM and CDR2 ANQGSEA. The length of the CDR3 is 15 residues. Trimming took off 6 bases at V and 2 bases at J, with 14 bases between the two ends. The chain's CDR3 is CSVHTGTTGANVLTF. CDR3 DNA: TGCAGCGTCCACACGGGGACGACTGGGGCCAACGTCCTGACTTTC.